This record concerns one T cell receptor beta chain sequence. The data belong to a study of blood T cell repertoires in COVID-19. Study-wide background: COVID-19 samples from acute and convalescent phases originated in the United States, Italy and Spain. In each case, the material was cDNA or gDNA derived from T cells, B-cell-depleted T cells, or PBMCs.

As processed by the authors: Counts of nucleated cells, estimated from reference gene primer amplification, were obtained. Data came from immunoSEQ multiplex PCR; TCRdb stores just in-frame clones and leaves some out. Clonal size and the V and J genes are those of that table, whereas D and trimming came from the DNA. The sample contains 120,000 to 150,000 clones, 85% of which appear only once. The sample consisted of peripheral blood. The clonotype was recovered from a man aged 45-60 years with acute or convalescent COVID-19.

The CDR3 DNA reads TGTGCCAGCAGTGCGGAAAACATTCAGTACTTC. Translation gives CASSAENIQYF. The chain employs TRBV2 and TRBJ2-4; D is unresolved. The germline V and J ends were trimmed by 4 bases and 5 bases, with 3 bases remaining between them. Germline V lookup: CDR1 SNHLY, CDR2 FYNNEI. This CDR3 is 11 amino acids long.